This section outlines one T cell receptor (beta chain) sequence together with its context. Its matching antigen is unknown. This sample is drawn from a study of T cells after yellow fever vaccination. Study-level points and caveats: Reappearance after the booster was observed for most primary-vaccination clones (96% CD4, over 70% CD8). Researchers report a weaker secondary response that nonetheless peaked faster, day 5 versus 15.

TCRdb re-called the 5' RACE reads with MiXCR, one entry per CDR3 protein. The sample consists of about 340,000 distinct CDR3 sequences, roughly 4% of them appearing once. The CDR3 loop spans 14 amino acids. The germline V gene encodes CDR1 DFQATT and CDR2 SNEGSKA (reference sequence). Trimming cost V 1 base and J 6 bases, with 13 bases left between them. The receptor comes from a man aged 18 to 29 who received the YFV17D yellow fever vaccine. Specimen: PBMCs, collected 5 days after the yellow fever booster vaccination. The J gene is TRBJ2-1, the V gene TRBV20-1, with D perhaps being TRBD1 or TRBD2 (5 bases each). The CDR3 reads CSARGDLAFNEQFF. In DNA form, the CDR3 reads TGCAGTGCTAGAGGGGACCTAGCATTCAATGAGCAGTTCTTC.